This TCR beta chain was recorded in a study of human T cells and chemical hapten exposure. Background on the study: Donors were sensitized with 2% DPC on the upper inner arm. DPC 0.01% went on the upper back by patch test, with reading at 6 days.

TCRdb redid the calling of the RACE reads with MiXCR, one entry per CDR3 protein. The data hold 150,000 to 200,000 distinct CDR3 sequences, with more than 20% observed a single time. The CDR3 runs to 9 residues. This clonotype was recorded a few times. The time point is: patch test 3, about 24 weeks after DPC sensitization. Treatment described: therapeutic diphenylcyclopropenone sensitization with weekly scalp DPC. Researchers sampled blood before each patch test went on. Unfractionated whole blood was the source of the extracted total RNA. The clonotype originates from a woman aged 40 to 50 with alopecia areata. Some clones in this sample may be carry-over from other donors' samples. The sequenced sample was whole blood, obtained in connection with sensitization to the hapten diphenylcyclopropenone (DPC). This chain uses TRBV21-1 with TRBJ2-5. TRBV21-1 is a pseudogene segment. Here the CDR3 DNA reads TGTGCCAGCGAAGGGACCCAGTACTTC. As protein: CASEGTQYF.